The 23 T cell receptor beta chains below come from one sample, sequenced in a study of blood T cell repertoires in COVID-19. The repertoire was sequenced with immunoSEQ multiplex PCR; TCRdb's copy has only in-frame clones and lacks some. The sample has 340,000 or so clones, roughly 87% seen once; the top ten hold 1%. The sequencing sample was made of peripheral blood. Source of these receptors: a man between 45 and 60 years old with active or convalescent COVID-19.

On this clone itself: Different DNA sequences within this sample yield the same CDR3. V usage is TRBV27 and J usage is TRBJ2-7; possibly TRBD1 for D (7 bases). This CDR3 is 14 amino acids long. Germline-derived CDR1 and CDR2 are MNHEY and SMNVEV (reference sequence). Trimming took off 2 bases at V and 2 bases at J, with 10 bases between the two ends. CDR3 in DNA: TGTGCCAGCAGTTTACAGGGGGGCCCCTACGAGCAGTACTTC. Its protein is CASSLQGGPYEQYF.

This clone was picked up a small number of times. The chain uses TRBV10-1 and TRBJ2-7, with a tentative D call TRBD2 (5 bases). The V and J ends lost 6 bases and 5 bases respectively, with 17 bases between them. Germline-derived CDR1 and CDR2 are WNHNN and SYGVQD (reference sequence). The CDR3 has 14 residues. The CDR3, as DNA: TGCGCCAGCAGCCACCCGGGAATATGGAACGAGCAGTACTTC. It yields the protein CASSHPGIWNEQYF.

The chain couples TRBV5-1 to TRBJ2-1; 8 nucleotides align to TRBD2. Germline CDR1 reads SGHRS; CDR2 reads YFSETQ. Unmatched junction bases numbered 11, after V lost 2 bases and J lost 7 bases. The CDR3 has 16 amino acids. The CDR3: CASSFPGGAFSNEQFF. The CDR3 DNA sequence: TGCGCCAGCAGCTTCCCGGGGGGGGCATTTTCGAATGAGCAGTTCTTC.

This CDR3 is CASSSLGTVKGYTF. CDR3 sequence (DNA): TGTGCCAGCAGCTCCCTTGGGACAGTCAAAGGCTACACCTTC. The rearrangement uses TRBV11-2 and TRBJ1-2, with TRBD1 matching over 7 bases. CDR3 size: 14 residues. J gave up 8 bases and V 4 bases, and 10 bases lay outside the gene matches. Germline V lookup: CDR1 SGHAT, CDR2 FQNNGV. Together with reference TRBV11-2 and TRBJ1-2, the CDR3 gives the full variable domain: EAGVAQSPRYKIIEKRQSVAFWCNPISGHATLYWYQQILGQGPKLLIQFQNNGVVDDSQLPKDRFSAERLKGVDSTLKIQPAKLEDSAVYLCASSSLGTVKGYTFGSGTRLTVV.

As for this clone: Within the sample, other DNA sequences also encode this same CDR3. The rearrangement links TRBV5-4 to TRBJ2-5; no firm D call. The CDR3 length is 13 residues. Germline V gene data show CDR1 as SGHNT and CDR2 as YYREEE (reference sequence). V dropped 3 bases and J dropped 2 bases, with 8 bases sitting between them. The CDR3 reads CASSSGGQETQYF. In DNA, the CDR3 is TGTGCCAGCAGCTCCGGCGGACAAGAGACCCAGTACTTC.

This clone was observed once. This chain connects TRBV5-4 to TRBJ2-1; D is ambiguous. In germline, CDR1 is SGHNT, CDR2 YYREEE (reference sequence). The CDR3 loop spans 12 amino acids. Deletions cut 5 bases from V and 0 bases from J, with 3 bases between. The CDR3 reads CASSYSYNEQFF. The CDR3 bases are TGTGCCAGCAGTTACTCCTACAATGAGCAGTTCTTC.

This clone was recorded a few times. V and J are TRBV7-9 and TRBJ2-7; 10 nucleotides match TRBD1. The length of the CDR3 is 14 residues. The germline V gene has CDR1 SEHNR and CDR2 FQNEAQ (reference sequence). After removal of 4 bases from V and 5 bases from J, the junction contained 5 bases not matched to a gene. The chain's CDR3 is CASSYDRGHDEQYF. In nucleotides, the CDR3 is TGTGCCAGCAGCTACGACAGGGGGCACGACGAGCAGTACTTC.

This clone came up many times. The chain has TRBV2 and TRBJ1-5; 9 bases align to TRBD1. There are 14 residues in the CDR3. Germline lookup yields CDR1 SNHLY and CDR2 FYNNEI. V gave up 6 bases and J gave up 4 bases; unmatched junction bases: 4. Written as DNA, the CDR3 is TGTGCCAGCAGGAGACAGGGGGGGAATCAGCCCCAGCATTTT. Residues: CASRRQGGNQPQHF.

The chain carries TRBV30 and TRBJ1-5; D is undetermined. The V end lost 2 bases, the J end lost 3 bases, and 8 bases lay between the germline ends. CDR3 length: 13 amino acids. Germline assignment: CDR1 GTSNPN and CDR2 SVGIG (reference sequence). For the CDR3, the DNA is TGTGCCTGGAGTTCCGGACTCAATCAGCCCCAGCATTTT. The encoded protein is CAWSSGLNQPQHF.

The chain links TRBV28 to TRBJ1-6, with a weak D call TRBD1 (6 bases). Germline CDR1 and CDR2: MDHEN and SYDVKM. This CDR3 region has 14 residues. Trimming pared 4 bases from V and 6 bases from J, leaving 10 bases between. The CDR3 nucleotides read TGTGCCAGCAGTTCCAGGACAGTTAATTCACCCCTCCACTTT. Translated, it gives CASSSRTVNSPLHF.

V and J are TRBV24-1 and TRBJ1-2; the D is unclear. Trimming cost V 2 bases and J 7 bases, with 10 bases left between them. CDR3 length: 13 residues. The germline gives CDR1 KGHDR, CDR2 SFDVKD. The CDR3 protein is CATSDSRLSGYTF. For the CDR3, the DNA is TGTGCCACCAGTGATTCACGGTTGTCTGGCTACACCTTC.

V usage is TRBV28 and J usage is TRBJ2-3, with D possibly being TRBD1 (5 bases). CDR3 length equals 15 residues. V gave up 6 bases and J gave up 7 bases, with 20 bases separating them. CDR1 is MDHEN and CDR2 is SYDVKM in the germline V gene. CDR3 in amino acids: CASSQGYLGTNTQYF. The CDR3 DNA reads TGTGCCAGCAGCCAGGGCTACCTGGGAACCAATACGCAGTATTTT.

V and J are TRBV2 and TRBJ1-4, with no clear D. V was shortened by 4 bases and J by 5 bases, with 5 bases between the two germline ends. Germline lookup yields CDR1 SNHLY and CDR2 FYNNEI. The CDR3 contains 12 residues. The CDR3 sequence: CASSVLNEKLFF. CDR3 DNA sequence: TGTGCCAGCAGTGTTCTAAATGAAAAACTGTTTTTT.

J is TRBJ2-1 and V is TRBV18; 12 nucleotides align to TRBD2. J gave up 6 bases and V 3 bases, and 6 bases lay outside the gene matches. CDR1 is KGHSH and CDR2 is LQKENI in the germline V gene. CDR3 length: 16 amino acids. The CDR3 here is CASSPGLAGGVNEQFF. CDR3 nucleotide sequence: TGTGCCAGCTCACCGGGACTAGCGGGTGGGGTCAATGAGCAGTTCTTC.

CDR3 sequence: CASRAGTEGQYF. The CDR3 DNA is TGTGCCAGCAGGGCCGGGACAGAAGGGCAGTACTTC. This sequence joins TRBV6-5 and TRBJ2-7; the match to TRBD1 covers 7 bases. The J segment lost 9 bases and the V segment lost 6 bases, leaving 8 bases of the junction unmatched. CDR1 is MNHEY, CDR2 SVGAGI, per germline. The CDR3 extends over 12 amino acids.

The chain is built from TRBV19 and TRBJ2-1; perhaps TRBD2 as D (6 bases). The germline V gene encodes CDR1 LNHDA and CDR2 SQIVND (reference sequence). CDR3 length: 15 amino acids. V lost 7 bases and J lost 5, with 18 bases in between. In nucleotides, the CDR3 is TGTGCCAGTAACCCTTTTAGCGGCCTCGACAATGAGCAGTTCTTC. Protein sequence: CASNPFSGLDNEQFF.

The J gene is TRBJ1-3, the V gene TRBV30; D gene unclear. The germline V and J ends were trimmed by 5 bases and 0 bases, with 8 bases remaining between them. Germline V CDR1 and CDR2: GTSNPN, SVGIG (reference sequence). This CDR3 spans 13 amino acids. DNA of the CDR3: TGTGCCTGGGGGAGGGACTCTGGAAACACCATATATTTT. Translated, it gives CAWGRDSGNTIYF.

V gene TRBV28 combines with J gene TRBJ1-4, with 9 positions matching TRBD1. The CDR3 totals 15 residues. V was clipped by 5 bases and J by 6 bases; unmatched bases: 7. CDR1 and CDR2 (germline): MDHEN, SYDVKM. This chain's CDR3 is CASSGSQGAHEKLFF. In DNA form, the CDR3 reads TGTGCCAGCAGTGGATCACAGGGGGCGCATGAAAAACTGTTTTTT.

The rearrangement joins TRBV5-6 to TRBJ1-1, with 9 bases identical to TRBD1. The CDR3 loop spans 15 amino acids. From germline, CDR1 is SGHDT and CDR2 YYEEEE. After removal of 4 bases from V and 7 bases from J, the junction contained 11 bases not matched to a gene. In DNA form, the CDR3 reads TGTGCCAGCAGCACCTGGGACAGGGACGGAAATGAAGCTTTCTTT. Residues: CASSTWDRDGNEAFF.

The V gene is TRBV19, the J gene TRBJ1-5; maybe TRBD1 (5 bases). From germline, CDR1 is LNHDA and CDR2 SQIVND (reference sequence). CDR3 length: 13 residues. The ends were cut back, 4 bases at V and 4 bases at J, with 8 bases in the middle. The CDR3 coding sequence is TGTGCCAGTAGTAGACAGAGAAATCAGCCCCAGCATTTT. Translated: CASSRQRNQPQHF. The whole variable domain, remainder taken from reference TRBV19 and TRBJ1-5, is DGGITQSPKYLFRKEGQNVTLSCEQNLNHDAMYWYRQDPGQGLRLIYYSQIVNDFQKGDIAEGYSVSREKKESFPLTVTSAQKNPTAFYLCASSRQRNQPQHFGDGTRLSIL.

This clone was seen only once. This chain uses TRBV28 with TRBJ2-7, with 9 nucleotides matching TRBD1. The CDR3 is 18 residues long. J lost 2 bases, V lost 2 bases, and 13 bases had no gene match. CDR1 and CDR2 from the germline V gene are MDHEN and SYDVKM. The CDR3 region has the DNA TGTGCCAGCAGTTTAAATGTATTTGGTACAGGGGGCCCCTACGAGCAGTACTTC. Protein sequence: CASSLNVFGTGGPYEQYF.

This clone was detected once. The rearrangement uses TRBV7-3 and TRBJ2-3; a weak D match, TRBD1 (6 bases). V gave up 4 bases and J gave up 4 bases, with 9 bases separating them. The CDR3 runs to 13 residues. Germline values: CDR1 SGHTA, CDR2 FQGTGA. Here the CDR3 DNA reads TGTGCCAGCAGCTACAAGGGGGCAGATACGCAGTATTTT. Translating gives CASSYKGADTQYF.

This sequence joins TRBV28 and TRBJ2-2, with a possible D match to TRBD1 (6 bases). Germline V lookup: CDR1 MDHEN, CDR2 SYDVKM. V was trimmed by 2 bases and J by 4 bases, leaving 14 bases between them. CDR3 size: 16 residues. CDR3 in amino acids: CASSLSGRGATGELFF. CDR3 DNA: TGTGCCAGCAGTTTAAGTGGCAGGGGAGCCACCGGGGAGCTGTTTTTT.